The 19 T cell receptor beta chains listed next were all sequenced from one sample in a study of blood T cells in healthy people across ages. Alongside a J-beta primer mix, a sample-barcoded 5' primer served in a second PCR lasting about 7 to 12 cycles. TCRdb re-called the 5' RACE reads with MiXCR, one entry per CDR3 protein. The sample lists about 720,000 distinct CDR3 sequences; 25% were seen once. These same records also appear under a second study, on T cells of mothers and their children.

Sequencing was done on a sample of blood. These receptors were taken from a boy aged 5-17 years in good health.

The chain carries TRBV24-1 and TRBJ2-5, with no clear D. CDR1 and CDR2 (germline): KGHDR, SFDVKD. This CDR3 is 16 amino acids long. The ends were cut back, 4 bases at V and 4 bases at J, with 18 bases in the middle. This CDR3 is CATSEVSRSKGETQYF. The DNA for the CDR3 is TGTGCCACCAGTGAAGTTAGCAGGTCCAAGGGAGAGACCCAGTACTTC.

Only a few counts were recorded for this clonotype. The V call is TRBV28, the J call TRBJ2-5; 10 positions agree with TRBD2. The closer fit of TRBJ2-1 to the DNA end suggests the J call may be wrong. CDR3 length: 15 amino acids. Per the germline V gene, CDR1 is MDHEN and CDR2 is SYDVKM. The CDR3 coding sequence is TGTGCCAGCAGTTTCTCTAGCGGGGGCGGGGATGAGCAGTTCTTC. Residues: CASSFSSGGGDEQFF.

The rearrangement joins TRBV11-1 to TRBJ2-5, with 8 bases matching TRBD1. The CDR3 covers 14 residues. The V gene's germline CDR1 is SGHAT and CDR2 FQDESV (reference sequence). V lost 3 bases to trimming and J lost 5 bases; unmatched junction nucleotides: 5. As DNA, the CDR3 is TGTGCCAGCAGCTTGGACAGGGCTTGGGAGACCCAGTACTTC. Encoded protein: CASSLDRAWETQYF.

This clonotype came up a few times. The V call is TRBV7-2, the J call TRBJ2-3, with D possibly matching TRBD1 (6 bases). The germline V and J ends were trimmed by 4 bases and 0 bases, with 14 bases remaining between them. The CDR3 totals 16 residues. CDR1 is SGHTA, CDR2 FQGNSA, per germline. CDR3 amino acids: CASSSGQLTSTDTQYF. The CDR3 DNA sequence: TGTGCCAGCAGCTCCGGACAGCTTACTAGCACAGATACGCAGTATTTT.

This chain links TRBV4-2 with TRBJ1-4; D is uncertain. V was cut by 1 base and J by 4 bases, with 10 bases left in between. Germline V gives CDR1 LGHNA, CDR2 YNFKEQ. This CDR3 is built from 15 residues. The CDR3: CASSQVARGNEKLFF. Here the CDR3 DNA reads TGTGCCAGCAGCCAAGTTGCCCGGGGTAATGAAAAACTGTTTTTT.

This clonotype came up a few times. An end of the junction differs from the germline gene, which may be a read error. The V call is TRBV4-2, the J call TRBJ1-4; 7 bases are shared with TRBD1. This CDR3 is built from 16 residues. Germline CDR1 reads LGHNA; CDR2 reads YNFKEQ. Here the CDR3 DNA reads TGTGCCAGCAGCCAAGGAGCCAGACAGGGCAATGAAGAACTGTTTTTT. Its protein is CASSQGARQGNEELFF.

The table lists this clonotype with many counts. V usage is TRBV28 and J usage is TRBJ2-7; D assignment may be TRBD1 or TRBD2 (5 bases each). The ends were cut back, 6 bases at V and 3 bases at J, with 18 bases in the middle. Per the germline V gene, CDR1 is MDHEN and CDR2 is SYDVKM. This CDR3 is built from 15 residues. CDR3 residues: CASSPRGRGSYEQYF. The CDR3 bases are TGTGCCAGCAGCCCTAGGGGACGGGGCAGCTACGAGCAGTACTTC.

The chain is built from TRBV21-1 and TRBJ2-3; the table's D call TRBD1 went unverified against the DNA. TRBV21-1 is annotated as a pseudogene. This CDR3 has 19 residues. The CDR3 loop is CASSGQKQKYLGGTDTQYF. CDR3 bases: TGTGCCAGCAGCGGACAAAAACAGAAGTATCTCGGTGGCACAGATACGCAGTATTTT.

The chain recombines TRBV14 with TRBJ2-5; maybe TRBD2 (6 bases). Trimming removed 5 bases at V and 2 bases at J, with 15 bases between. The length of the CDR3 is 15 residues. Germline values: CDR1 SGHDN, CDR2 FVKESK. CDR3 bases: TGTGCCAGCAGCAGGTTAGCGGTTCGGCAAGAGACCCAGTACTTC. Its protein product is CASSRLAVRQETQYF.

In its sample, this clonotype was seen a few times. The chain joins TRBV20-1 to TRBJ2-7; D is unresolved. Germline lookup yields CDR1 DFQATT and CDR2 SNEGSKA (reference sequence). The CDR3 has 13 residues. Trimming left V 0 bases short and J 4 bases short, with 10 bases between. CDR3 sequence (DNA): TGCAGTGCTAGAGATTATCGAACTTACGAGCAGTACTTC. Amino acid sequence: CSARDYRTYEQYF.

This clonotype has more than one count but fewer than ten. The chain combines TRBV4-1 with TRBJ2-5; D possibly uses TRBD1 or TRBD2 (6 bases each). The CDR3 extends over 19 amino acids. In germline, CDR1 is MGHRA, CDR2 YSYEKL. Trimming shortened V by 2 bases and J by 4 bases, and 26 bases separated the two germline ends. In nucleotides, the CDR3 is TGCGCCAGCAGCCAAACCTTAGGGGGGCGGCTAGAAGCAGTAGAGACCCAGTACTTC. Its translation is CASSQTLGGRLEAVETQYF.

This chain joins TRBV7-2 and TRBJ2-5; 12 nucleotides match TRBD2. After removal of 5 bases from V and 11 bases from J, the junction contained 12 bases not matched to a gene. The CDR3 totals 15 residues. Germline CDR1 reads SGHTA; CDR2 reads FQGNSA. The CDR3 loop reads CASSGLAGGLVEQYF. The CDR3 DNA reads TGTGCCAGCAGCGGGCTAGCGGGGGGGCTTGTTGAGCAGTACTTC.

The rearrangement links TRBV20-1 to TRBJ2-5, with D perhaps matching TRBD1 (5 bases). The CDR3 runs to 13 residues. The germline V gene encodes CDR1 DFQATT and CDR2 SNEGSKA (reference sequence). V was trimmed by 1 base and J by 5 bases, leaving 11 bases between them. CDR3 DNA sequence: TGCAGTGCTAGAGGCAGGGCACCGGAGACCCAGTACTTC. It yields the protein CSARGRAPETQYF.

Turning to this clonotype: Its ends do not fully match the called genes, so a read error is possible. The CDR3 DNA reads as TGCAGTGCAAGAGAGACAGGGGATCTCACAGATACGCAGTATTTT. Its protein is CSARETGDLTDTQYF. The gene calls are TRBV20-1 and TRBJ2-3; TRBD1 matches at 8 bases. Per the germline V gene, CDR1 is DFQATT and CDR2 is SNEGSKA (reference sequence). The CDR3 is made up of 15 amino acids.

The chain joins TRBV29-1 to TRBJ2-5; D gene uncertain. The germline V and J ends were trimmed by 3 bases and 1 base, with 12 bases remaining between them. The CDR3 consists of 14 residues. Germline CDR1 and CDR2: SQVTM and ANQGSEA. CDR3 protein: CSVDWTQLQETQYF. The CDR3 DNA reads TGCAGCGTTGACTGGACCCAGCTCCAAGAGACCCAGTACTTC.

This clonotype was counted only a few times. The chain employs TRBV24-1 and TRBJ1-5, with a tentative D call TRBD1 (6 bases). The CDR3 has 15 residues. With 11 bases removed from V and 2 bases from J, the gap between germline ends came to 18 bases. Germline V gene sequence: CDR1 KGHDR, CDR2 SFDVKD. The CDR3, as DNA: TGTGCCAAAGACAGGATGGGCCATGGCAATCAGCCCCAGCATTTT. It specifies CAKDRMGHGNQPQHF.

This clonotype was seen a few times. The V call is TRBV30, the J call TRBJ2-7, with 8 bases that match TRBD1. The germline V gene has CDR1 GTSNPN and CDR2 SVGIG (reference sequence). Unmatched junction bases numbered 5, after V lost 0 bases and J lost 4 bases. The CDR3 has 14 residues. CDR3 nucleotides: TGTGCCTGGAGTGTAGGGACAGGAGGGTACGAGCAGTACTTC. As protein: CAWSVGTGGYEQYF.

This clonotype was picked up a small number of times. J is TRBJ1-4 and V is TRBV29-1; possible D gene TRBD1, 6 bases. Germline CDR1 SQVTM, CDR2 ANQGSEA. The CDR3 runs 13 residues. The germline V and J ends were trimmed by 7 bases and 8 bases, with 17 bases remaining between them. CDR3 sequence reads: CSATGPQGEKLFF. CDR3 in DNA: TGCAGCGCAACCGGGCCTCAGGGGGAAAAACTGTTTTTT.

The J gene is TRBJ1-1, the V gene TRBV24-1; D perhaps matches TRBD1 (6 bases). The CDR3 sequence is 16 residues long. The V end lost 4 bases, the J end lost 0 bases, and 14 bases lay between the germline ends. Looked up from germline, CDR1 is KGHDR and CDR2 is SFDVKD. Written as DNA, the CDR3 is TGTGCCACCAGTGAAGGGCGGGGGGCGATGAACACTGAAGCTTTCTTT. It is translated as CATSEGRGAMNTEAFF.